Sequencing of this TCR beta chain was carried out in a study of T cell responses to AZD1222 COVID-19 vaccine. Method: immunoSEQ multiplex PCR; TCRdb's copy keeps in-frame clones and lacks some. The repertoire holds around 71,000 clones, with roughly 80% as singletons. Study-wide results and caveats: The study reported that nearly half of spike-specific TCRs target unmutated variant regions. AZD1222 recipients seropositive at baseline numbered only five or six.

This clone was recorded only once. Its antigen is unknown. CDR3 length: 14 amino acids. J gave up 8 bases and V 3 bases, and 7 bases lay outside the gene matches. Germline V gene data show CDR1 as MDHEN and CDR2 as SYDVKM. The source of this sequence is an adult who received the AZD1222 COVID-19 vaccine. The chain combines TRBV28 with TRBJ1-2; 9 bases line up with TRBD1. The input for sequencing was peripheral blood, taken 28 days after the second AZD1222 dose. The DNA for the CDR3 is TGTGCCAGCAGTTTCCCAACAGGGGGCAGGGGCTACACCTTC. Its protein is CASSFPTGGRGYTF.